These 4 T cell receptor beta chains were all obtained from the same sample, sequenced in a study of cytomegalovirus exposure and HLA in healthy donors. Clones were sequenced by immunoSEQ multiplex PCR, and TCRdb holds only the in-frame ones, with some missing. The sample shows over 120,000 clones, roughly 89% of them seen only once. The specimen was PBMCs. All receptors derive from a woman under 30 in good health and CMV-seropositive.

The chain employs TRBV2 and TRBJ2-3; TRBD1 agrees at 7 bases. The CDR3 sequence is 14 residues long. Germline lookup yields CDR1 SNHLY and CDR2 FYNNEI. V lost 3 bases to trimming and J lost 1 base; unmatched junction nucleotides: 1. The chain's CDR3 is CASSDDRGTDTQYF. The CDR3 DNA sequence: TGTGCCAGCAGTGATGACAGGGGCACAGATACGCAGTATTTT.

CDR3 DNA: TGTGCCAGCTCTCGCGGGCAAGCCTACGAGCAGTACTTC. As protein: CASSRGQAYEQYF. The chain is built from TRBV18 and TRBJ2-7; D may be TRBD2 (5 bases). The CDR3 is 13 amino acids. Germline V gene sequence: CDR1 KGHSH, CDR2 LQKENI. Trimming took 6 bases from V and 2 from J, leaving 11 bases between them.

The CDR3 region has the DNA TGCGCCAGCAGCCTTACAGGGATGAGGGGCACTGAAGCTTTCTTT. Protein sequence: CASSLTGMRGTEAFF. The chain couples TRBV5-1 to TRBJ1-1; D is possibly TRBD1 (6 bases). V lost 4 bases to trimming and J lost 4 bases, with 17 bases between them. CDR1 and CDR2 from the germline V gene are SGHRS and YFSETQ. This CDR3 is built from 15 residues.

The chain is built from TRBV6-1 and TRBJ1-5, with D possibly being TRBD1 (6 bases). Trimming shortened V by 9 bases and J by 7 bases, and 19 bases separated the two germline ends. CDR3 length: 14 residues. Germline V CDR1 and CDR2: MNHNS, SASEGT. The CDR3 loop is CASHEGVGTQPQHF. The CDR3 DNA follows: TGTGCCAGTCACGAGGGGGTTGGGACGCAGCCCCAGCATTTT.